This TCR beta chain was identified in a study of regulatory T cells in long-lasting Graves disease (dated by TCRdb to about 2021). General notes on the study: Persistent Graves' disease was defined as persistently positive TSH receptor autoantibodies together with antithyroid drug treatment for over 5 years. Peripheral blood TCR sequencing and RNA sequencing compared persistent Graves' disease patients with newly diagnosed Graves' disease patients. A total of roughly 33 samples were covered by TCR sequencing, comprising roughly 13 persistent and roughly 20 newly diagnosed Graves' disease patients. The study took place in China and was registered as a clinical trial. On average, persistent Graves' disease patients in the clinical cohort had been on antithyroid drugs for about 9.7 years.

The method behind the library was multiplex PCR. Sequencing relied on an Illumina HiSeq 4000. iRepertoire HTBI primers and Arm-PCR amplification of CDR3 regions were used to construct TCR beta libraries. Gel purification was performed on PCR products prior to sequencing. Processing in the source paper ran as follows. A total of 62 TRBV and more than twelve TRBJ segments were identified across samples and were used for gene usage analysis of CDR3 amino acid clonotypes. COPE and FqMerger were used to merge the filtered high-quality paired reads into contigs. BLAST was used to align contigs to IMGT TRBV, TRBD and TRBJ reference genes, and CDR3 was defined according to IMGT. Any clonotype with a frequency above 0.1% was classified as a highly expanded clone. Shannon entropy served as the measure of repertoire diversity, while the Gini coefficient captured V-J evenness. Clonotypes shared by more than one individual were considered public. Starting from the raw public reads, TCRdb applied fastp trimming at Q25, assembled clones with MiXCR and retained in-frame beta chains. One record per CDR3 amino acid sequence lists the most common genes and DNA. TCRdb's processing, not the study's, gives the V and J calls here. For this sample there are a few hundred thousand distinct CDR3 sequences; around 22% appear just once. Jointly, the top ten make up about a quarter of the sample.

Summary of the overall study and its limitations: Sequencing and analysis were limited to the TCR beta chain. Persistent Graves' disease patients showed lower TCR Shannon entropy and fewer highly expanded clones than newly diagnosed patients, suggesting clonal expansion. As a limitation, the authors acknowledged that the small sample size may reduce accuracy. More public clonotypes were shared among persistent patients (under 3,000) than among newly diagnosed patients (roughly 1,000). Only peripheral blood was studied, because thyroid tissue, the primary lesion, was inaccessible. Preferential use of TRBV28, TRBJ1-2 and TRBJ2-5 was observed in persistent disease, whereas TRBV20-1 and TRBJ2-1 were favored in newly diagnosed disease.

The time point label on this specimen signifies: persistent/refractory GD, antithyroid drugs over 5 years with positive TRAb. RNA was extracted from PBMCs in TRIzol for both TCR sequencing and RNA sequencing. Graves' disease was diagnosed according to American Thyroid Association guidelines. Recruitment of patients was carried out at an endocrinology department in Xi'an, China. Each patient gave approximately 8.8 milliliters of peripheral blood, collected in an EDTA anticoagulant tube. PBMCs were isolated by Ficoll Paque Plus density gradient separation without further T cell sorting. RNA quality was checked with an Agilent 2100 Bioanalyzer and agarose gel, and concentration with a NanoDrop 2000. Points on this clonotype: The antigen it recognizes is unknown. No much larger clone exists at a distance of one base, and base qualities are not known.

Trimming accounts for 5 bases at V and 6 bases at J, while the number of junction bases matched to no gene is 4. Taken from the germline V gene (reference sequence), the CDR1 and CDR2 loops are LNHDA and SQIVND. The CDR3, cysteine through phenylalanine, is 13 amino acids long. Here the CDR3 DNA is all that survives: 39 bases in frame from base 1. This sequence originates from a female donor with Graves disease. This specimen consisted of peripheral blood mononuclear cells (PBMCs), obtained when the disease was refractory, from a patient treated with antithyroid drugs. The receptor chain draws on TRBV19 and TRBJ1-3, and 7 bases in between align with TRBD1. The DNA sequence is given as TGTGCCAGTAGTTTCGGACAGGAAAACACCATATATTTT. The translation is CASSFGQENTIYF.